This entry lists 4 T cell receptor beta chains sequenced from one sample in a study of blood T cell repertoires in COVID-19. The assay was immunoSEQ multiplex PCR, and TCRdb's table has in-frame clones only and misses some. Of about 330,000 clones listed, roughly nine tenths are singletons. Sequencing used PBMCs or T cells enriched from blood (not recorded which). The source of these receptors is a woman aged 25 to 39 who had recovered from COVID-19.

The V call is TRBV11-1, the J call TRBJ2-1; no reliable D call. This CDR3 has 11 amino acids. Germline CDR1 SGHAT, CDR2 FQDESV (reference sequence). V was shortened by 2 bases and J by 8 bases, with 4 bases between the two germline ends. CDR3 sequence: CASSLRDEQFF. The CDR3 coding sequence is TGTGCCAGCAGCTTACGAGATGAGCAGTTCTTC.

The CDR3 nucleotides are TGTGCCAGCTCACCAGGGACAGGGGTGTTAAATGAGCAGTTCTTC. Translation: CASSPGTGVLNEQFF. The chain couples TRBV18 to TRBJ2-1; 10 nucleotides align to TRBD1. J gave up 7 bases and V 2 bases, and 5 bases lay outside the gene matches. The length of the CDR3 is 15 residues. Germline V gene lookup returns CDR1 KGHSH and CDR2 LQKENI.

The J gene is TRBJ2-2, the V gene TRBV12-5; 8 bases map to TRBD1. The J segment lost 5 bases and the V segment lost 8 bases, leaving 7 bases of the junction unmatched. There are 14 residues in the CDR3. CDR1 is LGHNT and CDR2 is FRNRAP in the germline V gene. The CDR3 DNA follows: TGTGCTAGTTCGACAGGGGTAAGGACCGGGGAGCTGTTTTTT. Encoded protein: CASSTGVRTGELFF.

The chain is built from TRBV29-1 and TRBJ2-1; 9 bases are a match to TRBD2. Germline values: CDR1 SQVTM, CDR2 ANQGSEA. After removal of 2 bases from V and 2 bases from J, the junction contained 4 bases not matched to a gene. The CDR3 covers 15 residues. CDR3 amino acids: CSVERPSGAYNEQFF. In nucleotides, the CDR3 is TGCAGCGTTGAACGGCCTAGCGGGGCCTACAATGAGCAGTTCTTC.